The T cell receptor (beta chain) under discussion was sequenced for a study of PD-1 blockade in classical Hodgkin lymphoma. Background on the study: Intravenous nivolumab at 3 mg/kg was given to patients every 2 weeks.

Overall study findings and caveats: CD8+ TCR diversity did not rise significantly by C4D1, unlike CD4+. Those achieving complete response showed baseline diversity like newly diagnosed patients. Baseline TCR diversity was reportedly lower in newly diagnosed patients than healthy donors.

The protocol was immunoSEQ multiplex PCR, while the TCRdb copy is restricted to in-frame clones and leaves out a portion. The data hold over 20,000 clones, with more than 75% observed a single time. Patients all relapsed after autologous stem cell transplantation, and there was variation in brentuximab vedotin exposure. Comment on this clone: Its antigen is currently unknown.

The CDR3 sequence is 15 residues long. The germline V gene has CDR1 LNHDA and CDR2 SQIVND (reference sequence). V shed 4 bases and J 11 bases; nucleotides not matched to a gene: 11. This receptor was identified in a human donor with classical Hodgkin lymphoma. This rearrangement joins TRBV19 to TRBJ1-4; the match to TRBD1 covers 9 bases. The material was peripheral blood mononuclear cells (PBMCs), obtained at baseline. The chain's CDR3 is CASSRGGTGSDKLFF. The CDR3 DNA sequence: TGTGCCAGTAGTAGGGGTGGGACAGGGAGTGACAAACTGTTTTTT.